The T cell receptor beta chain described here comes from a study of spatial heterogeneity in lung cancer. Whole-study context: The study observed each unique TCR and UMI combination more than ten times on average in raw reads. Study-level results: Intratumoral expanded alpha and beta TCR counts were found to track tumor mutation counts. Tracking of ubiquitous and regional nonsynonymous mutations by counts of ubiquitous and regional expanded TCRs, respectively, was seen.

There are many counts of this clonotype. Its cognate antigen is unknown. TCRdb fed the 5' RACE reads into MiXCR, producing one record per CDR3 protein. The sample shows about 9,300 distinct CDR3 sequences, around 6.5% of them seen only once. The germline CDR1 and CDR2 sequences are SGHRS and YFSETQ. The V end lost 0 bases, the J end lost 2 bases, and 8 bases lay between the germline ends. The CDR3 length is 14 residues. Noted time point: sample taken at primary tumor resection. The TCR comes from a male donor with early-stage non-small cell lung cancer. This specimen was lung tumor tissue, taken at surgery. The chain combines TRBV5-1 with TRBJ1-2; no reliable D call. The CDR3 DNA reads TGCGCCAGCAGCTTGGCGGGCAGCAACTATGGCTACACCTTC. Protein product: CASSLAGSNYGYTF. The complete variable domain, with remaining parts taken from reference TRBV5-1 and TRBJ1-2, reads KAGVTQTPRYLIKTRGQQVTLSCSPISGHRSVSWYQQTPGQGLQFLFEYFSETQRNKGNFPGRFSGRQFSNSRSEMNVSTLELGDSALYLCASSLAGSNYGYTFGSGTRLTVV.